The rows below give T cell receptor beta chains drawn from one sample of a study of blood T cell repertoires in COVID-19. Sequenced by immunoSEQ multiplex PCR; TCRdb stores in-frame clones only, minus some. The sample carries 200,000 to 300,000 clones, about nine tenths recorded once. Sequencing input: peripheral blood. The receptor source for this set is a man between 60 and 75 years old who had recovered from COVID-19. Both conserved end residues are part of each CDR3. A D gene is named only where the DNA matches it firmly. Size tells how often a clone was seen (once, few, many) or the class of an expanded clone, and some rows leave it out.

j_gene: TRBJ2-3; abundance: .; v_gene: TRBV19; d_gene: .; CDR3nt: TGTGCCAGTAGTATAGTCCCCCGGGATACGCAGTATTTT; CDR3aa: CASSIVPRDTQYF
j_gene: TRBJ2-6; abundance: .; v_gene: TRBV5-1; d_gene: .; CDR3nt: TGCGCCAGCAGCCCTGGAGGGACTGGGGCCAACGTCCTGACTTTC; CDR3aa: CASSPGGTGANVLTF
j_gene: TRBJ1-2; abundance: few; v_gene: TRBV9; d_gene: TRBD1; CDR3nt: TGTGCCAGCAGCGAGGGAGGGAACAGGGGGCTTGGCTACACCTTC; CDR3aa: CASSEGGNRGLGYTF
j_gene: TRBJ1-5; abundance: .; v_gene: TRBV18; d_gene: .; CDR3nt: TGTGCCAGCTCACCGTCTTTCTCAGGGAGCAATCAGCCCCAGCATTTT; CDR3aa: CASSPSFSGSNQPQHF
j_gene: TRBJ2-5; abundance: .; v_gene: TRBV7-8; d_gene: .; CDR3nt: TGTGCCAGCAGCATGGGACTGGCTGAGACCCAGTACTTC; CDR3aa: CASSMGLAETQYF
j_gene: TRBJ1-4; abundance: .; v_gene: TRBV12-5; d_gene: TRBD1; CDR3nt: TGTGCTAGTGGTTTGGGACGACAGGGAATTAATGAAAAACTGTTTTTT; CDR3aa: CASGLGRQGINEKLFF
j_gene: TRBJ2-3; abundance: once; v_gene: TRBV10-3; d_gene: TRBD1; CDR3nt: TGTGCCATCAGGCCGGGACAGGGCATTGATGGCACAGATACGCAGTATTTT; CDR3aa: CAIRPGQGIDGTDTQYF
j_gene: TRBJ1-1; abundance: once; v_gene: TRBV7-9; d_gene: .; CDR3nt: TGTGCCAGCAGCCCACAGGGGAACACTGAAGCTTTCTTT; CDR3aa: CASSPQGNTEAFF
j_gene: TRBJ1-3; abundance: once; v_gene: TRBV30; d_gene: .; CDR3nt: TGTGCCTGGAGTGTCCCTAACGGAAACACCATATATTTT; CDR3aa: CAWSVPNGNTIYF
j_gene: TRBJ2-7; abundance: .; v_gene: TRBV3-1/TRBV3-2; d_gene: TRBD2; CDR3nt: TGTGCCAGCAGCCAATCACTGGGGGGGAACGAGCAGTACTTC; CDR3aa: CASSQSLGGNEQYF
j_gene: TRBJ1-2; abundance: .; v_gene: TRBV18; d_gene: .; CDR3nt: TGTGCCAGCTCACCACGAACGGACAATTTAATGGGGTATGGCTACACCTTC; CDR3aa: CASSPRTDNLMGYGYTF
j_gene: TRBJ1-4; abundance: .; v_gene: TRBV5-5; d_gene: .; CDR3nt: TGTGCCAGCAGCTTGGGGATAGGGATGGGACTGAATGAAAAACTGTTTTTT; CDR3aa: CASSLGIGMGLNEKLFF
j_gene: TRBJ2-1; abundance: .; v_gene: TRBV27; d_gene: TRBD1; CDR3nt: TGTGCCAGCAGCGGGGGGACAGGGGGCCACTTTCATGAGCAGTTCTTC; CDR3aa: CASSGGTGGHFHEQFF
j_gene: TRBJ2-5; abundance: .; v_gene: TRBV11-3; d_gene: TRBD2; CDR3nt: TGTGCCAGCAGCTTAGGAGGGACTAGGGGAGAGACCCAGTACTTC; CDR3aa: CASSLGGTRGETQYF
j_gene: TRBJ1-1; abundance: .; v_gene: TRBV19; d_gene: .; CDR3nt: TGTGCCAGTAGTATAGGGGACGGAGGGACCATGAACACTGAAGCTTTCTTT; CDR3aa: CASSIGDGGTMNTEAFF
j_gene: TRBJ1-5; abundance: .; v_gene: TRBV4-1; d_gene: .; CDR3nt: TGCGCCAGCAGCCAAGGAGGGGGTAGCAATCAGCCCCAGCATTTT; CDR3aa: CASSQGGGSNQPQHF
j_gene: TRBJ2-1; abundance: once; v_gene: TRBV7-9; d_gene: TRBD1; CDR3nt: TGTGCCAGCAGCCCAGACCCGGGACAGGTTGGGGTCAATGAGCAGTTCTTC; CDR3aa: CASSPDPGQVGVNEQFF
j_gene: TRBJ1-1; abundance: .; v_gene: TRBV19; d_gene: .; CDR3nt: TGTGCCAGTAGTGAATGGACAGAGAACACTGAAGCTTTCTTT; CDR3aa: CASSEWTENTEAFF
j_gene: TRBJ2-3; abundance: many; v_gene: TRBV3-1/TRBV3-2; d_gene: .; CDR3nt: TGTGCCAGCAGCCCACCCGGGACTCCGGGCACGACGCAGTATTTT; CDR3aa: CASSPPGTPGTTQYF
j_gene: TRBJ1-3; abundance: .; v_gene: TRBV10-3; d_gene: TRBD1; CDR3nt: TGTGCCATGGCCGGACAGGGTCTAGAAAACACCATATATTTT; CDR3aa: CAMAGQGLENTIYF
j_gene: TRBJ1-5; abundance: once; v_gene: TRBV27; d_gene: .; CDR3nt: TGTGCCAGCAGACAGGACGGAGAGGGCAATCAGCCCCAGCATTTT; CDR3aa: CASRQDGEGNQPQHF
j_gene: TRBJ2-2; abundance: .; v_gene: TRBV5-1; d_gene: .; CDR3nt: TGCGCCAGCAGCTTGAGGGAGGCTGCGGGGACCGGGGAGCTGTTTTTT; CDR3aa: CASSLREAAGTGELFF
j_gene: TRBJ2-6; abundance: .; v_gene: TRBV7-2; d_gene: TRBD1; CDR3nt: TGTGCCAGCAGCTCCGGACAGGGCCTTAGCTCTGGGGCCAACGTCCTGACTTTC; CDR3aa: CASSSGQGLSSGANVLTF
j_gene: TRBJ2-2; abundance: .; v_gene: TRBV6-6; d_gene: .; CDR3nt: TGTGCCAGCAGCCGTGGGACATCCGCGAACACCGGGGAGCTGTTTTTT; CDR3aa: CASSRGTSANTGELFF
j_gene: TRBJ2-1; abundance: .; v_gene: TRBV10-3; d_gene: .; CDR3nt: TGTGCCATCAGTGCGATAACAGCGGATTACAATGAGCAGTTCTTC; CDR3aa: CAISAITADYNEQFF
j_gene: TRBJ2-7; abundance: .; v_gene: TRBV27; d_gene: .; CDR3nt: TGTGCCAGCAGTTTGGCCGGGACTGCGGACTACGAGCAGTACTTC; CDR3aa: CASSLAGTADYEQYF
j_gene: TRBJ2-2; abundance: .; v_gene: TRBV11-2; d_gene: TRBD1; CDR3nt: TGTGCCAGCAGCTTACTAGGCAGGGGGCCGAACACCGGGGAGCTGTTTTTT; CDR3aa: CASSLLGRGPNTGELFF
j_gene: TRBJ2-7; abundance: .; v_gene: TRBV15; d_gene: .; CDR3nt: TGTGCCACCAGCAGAGATGGCCAAGGGAGGAGCTCCTACGAGCAGTACTTC; CDR3aa: CATSRDGQGRSSYEQYF
j_gene: TRBJ2-3; abundance: .; v_gene: TRBV5-5; d_gene: .; CDR3nt: TGTGCCAGCAGCTTGAGGGAGCCACGCACAGATACGCAGTATTTT; CDR3aa: CASSLREPRTDTQYF
j_gene: TRBJ2-7; abundance: .; v_gene: TRBV4-1; d_gene: TRBD1; CDR3nt: TGCGCCAGCAGCCAAGTGGCTGGGACAGGCTACGAGCAGTACTTC; CDR3aa: CASSQVAGTGYEQYF
j_gene: TRBJ2-5; abundance: once; v_gene: TRBV12-5; d_gene: TRBD1; CDR3nt: TGTGCTAGTGGTCGGGACAGGGAAACCCAGTACTTC; CDR3aa: CASGRDRETQYF
j_gene: TRBJ2-3; abundance: .; v_gene: TRBV5-6; d_gene: .; CDR3nt: TGTGCCAGCAGCCCACCCAGGGTTACAGATACGCAGTATTTT; CDR3aa: CASSPPRVTDTQYF
j_gene: TRBJ1-2; abundance: once; v_gene: TRBV21-1; d_gene: .; CDR3nt: TGTGCCAGCAGCTTACAGGGGGAGACTTGGTTGCAGGACTATGGCTACACCTTC; CDR3aa: CASSLQGETWLQDYGYTF
j_gene: TRBJ1-2; abundance: .; v_gene: TRBV5-1; d_gene: .; CDR3nt: TGCGCCAGCAGCCCCCGGTCAGACAGGAACTATGGCTACACCTTC; CDR3aa: CASSPRSDRNYGYTF
j_gene: TRBJ2-7; abundance: .; v_gene: TRBV4-1; d_gene: TRBD1; CDR3nt: TGCGCCAGCAGCCAAGAGGCGACAGGGTTCTTGCGGGAGCAGTACTTC; CDR3aa: CASSQEATGFLREQYF
j_gene: TRBJ2-3; abundance: .; v_gene: TRBV19; d_gene: TRBD1; CDR3nt: TGTGCCAGTAGTATGGGCGGACAGGGAGCAGATACGCAGTATTTT; CDR3aa: CASSMGGQGADTQYF
j_gene: TRBJ2-7; abundance: .; v_gene: TRBV27; d_gene: TRBD2; CDR3nt: TGTGCCAGCAGTTTAAGGGGCGGGGGGGCGCGTAACGAGCAGTACTTC; CDR3aa: CASSLRGGGARNEQYF
j_gene: TRBJ2-4; abundance: .; v_gene: TRBV5-1; d_gene: .; CDR3nt: TGCGCCAGCAGCTTGGCCTGGGGGCGAGAAAACATTCAGTACTTC; CDR3aa: CASSLAWGRENIQYF
j_gene: TRBJ1-4; abundance: .; v_gene: TRBV7-6; d_gene: .; CDR3nt: TGTGCCAGCAGCCTCAGACAGGCTGGCCGTGAAAAACTGTTTTTT; CDR3aa: CASSLRQAGREKLFF
j_gene: TRBJ2-2; abundance: .; v_gene: TRBV7-9; d_gene: .; CDR3nt: TGTGCCAGCAGGGAGGGACAGCTGAACACCGGGGAGCTGTTTTTT; CDR3aa: CASREGQLNTGELFF